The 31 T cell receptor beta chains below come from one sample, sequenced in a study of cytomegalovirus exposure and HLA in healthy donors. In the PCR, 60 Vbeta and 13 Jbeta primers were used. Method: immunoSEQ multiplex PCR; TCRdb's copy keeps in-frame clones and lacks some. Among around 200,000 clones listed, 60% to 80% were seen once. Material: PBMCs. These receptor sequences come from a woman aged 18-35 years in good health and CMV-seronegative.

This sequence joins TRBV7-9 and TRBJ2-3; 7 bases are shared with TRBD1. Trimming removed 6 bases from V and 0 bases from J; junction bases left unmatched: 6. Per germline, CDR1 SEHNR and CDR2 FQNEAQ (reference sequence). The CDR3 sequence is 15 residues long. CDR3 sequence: CASRTGVLSTDTQYF. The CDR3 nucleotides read TGTGCCAGCAGAACAGGGGTACTTAGCACAGATACGCAGTATTTT. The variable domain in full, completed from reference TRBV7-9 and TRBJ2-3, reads DTGVSQNPRHKITKRGQNVTFRCDPISEHNRLYWYRQTLGQGPEFLTYFQNEAQLEKSRLLSDRFSAERPKGSFSTLEIQRTEQGDSAMYLCASRTGVLSTDTQYFGPGTRLTVL.

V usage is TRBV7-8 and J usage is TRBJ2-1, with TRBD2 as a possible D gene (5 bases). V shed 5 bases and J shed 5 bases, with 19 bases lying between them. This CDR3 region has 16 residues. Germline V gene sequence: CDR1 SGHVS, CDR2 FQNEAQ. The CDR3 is CASSATRGLNDNEQFF. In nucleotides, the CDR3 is TGTGCCAGCAGCGCAACTCGGGGTCTTAATGACAATGAGCAGTTCTTC.

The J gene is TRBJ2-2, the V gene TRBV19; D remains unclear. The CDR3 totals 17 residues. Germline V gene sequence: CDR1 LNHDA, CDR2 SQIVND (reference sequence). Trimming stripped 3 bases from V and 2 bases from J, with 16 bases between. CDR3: CASSISTVAVNTGELFF. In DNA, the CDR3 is TGTGCCAGTAGTATTAGTACCGTTGCCGTAAACACCGGGGAGCTGTTTTTT.

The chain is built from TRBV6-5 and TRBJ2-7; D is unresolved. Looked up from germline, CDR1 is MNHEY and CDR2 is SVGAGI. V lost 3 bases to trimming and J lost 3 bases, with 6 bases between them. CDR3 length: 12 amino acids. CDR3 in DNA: TGTGCCAGCAGTTATATCGTCTACGAGCAGTACTTC. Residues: CASSYIVYEQYF.

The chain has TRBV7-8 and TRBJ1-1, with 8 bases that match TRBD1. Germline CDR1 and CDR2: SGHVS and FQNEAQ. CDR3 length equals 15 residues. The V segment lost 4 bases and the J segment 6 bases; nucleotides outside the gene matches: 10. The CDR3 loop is CASSYFRGRGAEAFF. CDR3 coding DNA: TGTGCCAGCAGCTATTTCAGGGGGCGCGGAGCTGAAGCTTTCTTT.

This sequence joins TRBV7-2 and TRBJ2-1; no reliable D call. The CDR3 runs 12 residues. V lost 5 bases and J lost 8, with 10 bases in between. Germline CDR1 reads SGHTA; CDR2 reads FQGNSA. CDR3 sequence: CASSSDWHEQFF. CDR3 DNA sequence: TGTGCCAGCAGCAGTGACTGGCATGAGCAGTTCTTC.

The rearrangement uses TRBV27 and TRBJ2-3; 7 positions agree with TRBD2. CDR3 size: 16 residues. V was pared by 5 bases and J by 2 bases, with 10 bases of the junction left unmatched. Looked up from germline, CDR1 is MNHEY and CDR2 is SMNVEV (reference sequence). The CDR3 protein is CASSPAGAGDTDTQYF. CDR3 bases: TGTGCCAGCAGTCCCGCCGGGGCGGGGGACACAGATACGCAGTATTTT.

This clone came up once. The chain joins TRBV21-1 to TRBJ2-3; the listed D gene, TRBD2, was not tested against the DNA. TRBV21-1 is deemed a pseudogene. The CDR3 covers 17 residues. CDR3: CASSSQRGSASTDTQYF. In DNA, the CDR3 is TGTGCCAGCAGCTCCCAGCGGGGCTCCGCTTCCACAGATACGCAGTATTTT.

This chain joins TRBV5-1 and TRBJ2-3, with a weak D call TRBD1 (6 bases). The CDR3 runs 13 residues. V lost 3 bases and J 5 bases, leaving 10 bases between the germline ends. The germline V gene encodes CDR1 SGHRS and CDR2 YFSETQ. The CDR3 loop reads CASSWQGRDTQYF. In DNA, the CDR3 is TGCGCCAGCAGCTGGCAGGGGCGAGATACGCAGTATTTT.

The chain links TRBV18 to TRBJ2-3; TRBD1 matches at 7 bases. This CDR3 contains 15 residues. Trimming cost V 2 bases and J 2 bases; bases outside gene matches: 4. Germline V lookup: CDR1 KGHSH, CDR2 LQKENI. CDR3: CASSPRGHHTDTQYF. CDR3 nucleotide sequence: TGTGCCAGCTCACCAAGGGGGCACCACACAGATACGCAGTATTTT.

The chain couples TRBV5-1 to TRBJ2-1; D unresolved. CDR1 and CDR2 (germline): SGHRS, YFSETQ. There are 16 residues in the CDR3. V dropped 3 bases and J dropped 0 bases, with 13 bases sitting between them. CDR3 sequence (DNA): TGCGCCAGCAGCTCGACACCCCTTCCCTCCTACAATGAGCAGTTCTTC. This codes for CASSSTPLPSYNEQFF.

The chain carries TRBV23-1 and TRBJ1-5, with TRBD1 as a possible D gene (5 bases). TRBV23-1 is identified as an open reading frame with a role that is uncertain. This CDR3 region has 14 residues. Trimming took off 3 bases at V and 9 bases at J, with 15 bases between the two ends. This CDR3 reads CASSQWTYQTPQHF. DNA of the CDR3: TGCGCCAGCAGTCAGTGGACATATCAGACGCCCCAGCATTTT.

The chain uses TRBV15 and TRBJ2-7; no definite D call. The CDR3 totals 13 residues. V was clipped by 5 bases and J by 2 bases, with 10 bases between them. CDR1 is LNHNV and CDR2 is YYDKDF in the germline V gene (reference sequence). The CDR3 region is CATSPTPTYEQYF. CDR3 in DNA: TGTGCCACCAGCCCTACCCCTACCTACGAGCAGTACTTC.

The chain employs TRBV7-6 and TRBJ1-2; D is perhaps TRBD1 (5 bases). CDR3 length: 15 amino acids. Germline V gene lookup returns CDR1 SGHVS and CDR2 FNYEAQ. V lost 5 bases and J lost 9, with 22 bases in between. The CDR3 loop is CASSRGEGSLESYTF. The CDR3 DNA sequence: TGTGCCAGCAGCCGGGGGGAGGGGAGTTTGGAAAGCTACACCTTC.

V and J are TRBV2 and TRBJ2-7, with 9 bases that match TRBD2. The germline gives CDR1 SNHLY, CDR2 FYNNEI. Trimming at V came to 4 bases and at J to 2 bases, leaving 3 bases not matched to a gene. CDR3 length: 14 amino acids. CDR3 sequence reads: CASSVSGGTYEQYF. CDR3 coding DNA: TGTGCCAGCAGTGTGAGCGGGGGGACCTACGAGCAGTACTTC.

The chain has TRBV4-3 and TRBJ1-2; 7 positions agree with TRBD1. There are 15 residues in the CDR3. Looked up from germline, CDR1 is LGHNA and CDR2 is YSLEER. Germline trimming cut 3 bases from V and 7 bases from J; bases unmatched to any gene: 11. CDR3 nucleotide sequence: TGCGCCAGCAGCCAGGTGGAGGGGGCAGGCGGTGGCTACACCTTC. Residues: CASSQVEGAGGGYTF.

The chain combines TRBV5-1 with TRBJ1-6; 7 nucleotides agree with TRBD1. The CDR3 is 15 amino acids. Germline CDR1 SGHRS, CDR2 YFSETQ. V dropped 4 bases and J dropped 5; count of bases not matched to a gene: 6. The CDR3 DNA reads TGCGCCAGCAGCCCCAGACAGGGAGATAATTCACCCCTCCACTTT. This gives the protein CASSPRQGDNSPLHF. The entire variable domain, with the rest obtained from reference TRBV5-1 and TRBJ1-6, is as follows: KAGVTQTPRYLIKTRGQQVTLSCSPISGHRSVSWYQQTPGQGLQFLFEYFSETQRNKGNFPGRFSGRQFSNSRSEMNVSTLELGDSALYLCASSPRQGDNSPLHFGNGTRLTVT.

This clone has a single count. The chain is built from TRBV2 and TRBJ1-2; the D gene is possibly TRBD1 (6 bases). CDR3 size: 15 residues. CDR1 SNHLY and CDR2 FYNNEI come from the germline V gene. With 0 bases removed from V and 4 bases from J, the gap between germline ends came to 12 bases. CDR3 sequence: CASSEARKGGYGYTF. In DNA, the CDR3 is TGTGCCAGCAGTGAAGCAAGGAAAGGGGGCTATGGCTACACCTTC.

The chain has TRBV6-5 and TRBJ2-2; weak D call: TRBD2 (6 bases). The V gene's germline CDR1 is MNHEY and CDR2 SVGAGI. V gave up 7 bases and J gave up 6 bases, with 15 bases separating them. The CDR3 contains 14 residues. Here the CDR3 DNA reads TGTGCCAGCACCATGGGACTTTCATCCGGGGAGCTGTTTTTT. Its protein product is CASTMGLSSGELFF.

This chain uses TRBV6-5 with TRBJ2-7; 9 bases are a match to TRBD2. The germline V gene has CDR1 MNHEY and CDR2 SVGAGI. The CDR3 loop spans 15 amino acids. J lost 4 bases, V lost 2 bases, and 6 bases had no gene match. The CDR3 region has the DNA TGTGCCAGCAGTTACCGCGGGGGGGCTGGGTACGAGCAGTACTTC. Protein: CASSYRGGAGYEQYF.

The CDR3 coding sequence is TGTGCCAGCAGGACCGGGGACAGGGGGCGCCAGCAGTACTTC. Protein sequence: CASRTGDRGRQQYF. The chain is built from TRBV27 and TRBJ2-7; 12 bases are a match to TRBD1. Looked up from germline, CDR1 is MNHEY and CDR2 is SMNVEV (reference sequence). This CDR3 is built from 14 residues. The trim removed 6 bases at V and 8 bases at J, leaving 8 bases unmatched.

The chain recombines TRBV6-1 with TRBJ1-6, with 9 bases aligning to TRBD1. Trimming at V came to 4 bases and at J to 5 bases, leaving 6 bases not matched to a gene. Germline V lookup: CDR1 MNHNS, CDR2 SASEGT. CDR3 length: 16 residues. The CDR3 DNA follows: TGTGCCAGCAGTGTACTGTGGACAGGGGATAATTCACCCCTCCACTTT. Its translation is CASSVLWTGDNSPLHF.

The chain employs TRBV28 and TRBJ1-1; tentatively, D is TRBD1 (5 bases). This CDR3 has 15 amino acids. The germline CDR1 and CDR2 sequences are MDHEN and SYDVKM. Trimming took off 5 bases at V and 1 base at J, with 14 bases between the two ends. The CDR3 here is CASSPPGGSNTEAFF. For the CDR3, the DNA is TGTGCCAGCAGTCCCCCGGGGGGTTCGAACACTGAAGCTTTCTTT.

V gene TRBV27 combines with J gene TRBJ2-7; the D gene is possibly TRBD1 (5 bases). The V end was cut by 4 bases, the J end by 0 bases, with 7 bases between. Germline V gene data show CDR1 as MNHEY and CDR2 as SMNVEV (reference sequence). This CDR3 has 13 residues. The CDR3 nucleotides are TGTGCCAGCAGTTCGACAGACTCCTACGAGCAGTACTTC. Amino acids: CASSSTDSYEQYF.

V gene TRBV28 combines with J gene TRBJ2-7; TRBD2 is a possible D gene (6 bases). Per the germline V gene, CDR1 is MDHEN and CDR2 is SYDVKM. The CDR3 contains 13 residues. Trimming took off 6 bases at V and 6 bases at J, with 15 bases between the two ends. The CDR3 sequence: CASRNRESSEQYF. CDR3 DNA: TGTGCCAGCAGAAACCGGGAGAGCAGCGAGCAGTACTTC.

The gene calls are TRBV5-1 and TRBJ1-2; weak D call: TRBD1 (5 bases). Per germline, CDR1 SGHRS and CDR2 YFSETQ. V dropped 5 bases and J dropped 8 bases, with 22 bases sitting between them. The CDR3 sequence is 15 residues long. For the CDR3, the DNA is TGCGCCAGCAGAGAGGGGACCGGGACTTCAGGAGGCTACACCTTC. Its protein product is CASREGTGTSGGYTF.

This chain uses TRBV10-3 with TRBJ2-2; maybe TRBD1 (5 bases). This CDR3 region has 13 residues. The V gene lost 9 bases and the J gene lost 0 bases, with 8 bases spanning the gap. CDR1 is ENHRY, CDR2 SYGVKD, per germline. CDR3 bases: TGTGCCATACAGGCCGCGAACACCGGGGAGCTGTTTTTT. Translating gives CAIQAANTGELFF.

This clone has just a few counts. Here the CDR3 reads CASSNTGKRGGRTDTQYF. The CDR3 DNA sequence: TGTGCCAGTAGTAACACCGGAAAGCGGGGGGGCCGTACAGATACGCAGTATTTT. The rearrangement uses TRBV19 and TRBJ2-3; 10 bases are shared with TRBD2. CDR3 length equals 18 residues. Trimming cost V 4 bases and J 3 bases; bases outside gene matches: 13. The V gene's germline CDR1 is LNHDA and CDR2 SQIVND (reference sequence). Filled out from reference TRBV19 and TRBJ2-3, the complete variable domain reads DGGITQSPKYLFRKEGQNVTLSCEQNLNHDAMYWYRQDPGQGLRLIYYSQIVNDFQKGDIAEGYSVSREKKESFPLTVTSAQKNPTAFYLCASSNTGKRGGRTDTQYFGPGTRLTVL.

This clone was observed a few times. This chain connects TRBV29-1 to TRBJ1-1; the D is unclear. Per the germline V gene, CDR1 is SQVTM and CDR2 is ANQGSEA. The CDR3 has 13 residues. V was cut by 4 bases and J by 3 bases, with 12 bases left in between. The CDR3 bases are TGCAGCGTTGGCTCCAGGTGGGACACTGAAGCTTTCTTT. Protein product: CSVGSRWDTEAFF.

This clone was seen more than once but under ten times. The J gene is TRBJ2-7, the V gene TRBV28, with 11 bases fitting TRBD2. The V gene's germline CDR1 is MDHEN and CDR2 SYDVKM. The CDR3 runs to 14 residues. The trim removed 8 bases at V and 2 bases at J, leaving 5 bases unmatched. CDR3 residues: CASSTSGTPYEQYF. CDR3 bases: TGTGCCAGCTCGACTAGCGGGACCCCCTACGAGCAGTACTTC.

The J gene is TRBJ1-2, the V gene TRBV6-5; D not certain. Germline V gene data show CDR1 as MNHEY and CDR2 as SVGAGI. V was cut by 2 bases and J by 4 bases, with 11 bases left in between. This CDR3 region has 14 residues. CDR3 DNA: TGTGCCAGCAGTTACCTCGAGTCGCCCTATGGCTACACCTTC. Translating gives CASSYLESPYGYTF.